This passage covers 28 T cell receptor beta chains from one sample sequenced in a study of cytomegalovirus exposure and HLA in healthy donors. Vbeta (60) and Jbeta (13) primers were used in the PCR. The repertoire was sequenced with immunoSEQ multiplex PCR; TCRdb's copy has only in-frame clones and lacks some. The table lists about 190,000 clones, approximately 80% of them singletons, with 2% to 2.5% in the top ten. The sequencing input was PBMCs. Receptors were obtained from a male donor in good health and CMV-seronegative.

This chain joins TRBV4-2 and TRBJ2-7; TRBD1 agrees at 7 bases. CDR3 length: 14 residues. Germline-derived CDR1 and CDR2 are LGHNA and YNFKEQ. With 0 bases clipped from V and 1 base from J, the junction kept 0 bases outside the gene matches. As DNA, the CDR3 is TGTGCCAGCAGCCAAGACAGGGGGTCCTACGAGCAGTACTTC. Translated, it gives CASSQDRGSYEQYF.

The CDR3 coding sequence is TGCGCCAGCAGGCCCGGGAGCACAGATACGCAGTATTTT. It translates to CASRPGSTDTQYF. V usage is TRBV5-1 and J usage is TRBJ2-3; D call uncertain. V was trimmed by 5 bases and J by 0 bases, leaving 7 bases between them. From germline, CDR1 is SGHRS and CDR2 YFSETQ. The CDR3 is 13 amino acids.

V gene TRBV19 combines with J gene TRBJ2-5, with D perhaps matching TRBD1 (5 bases). The J call may not be correct, given that the DNA end is closer to TRBJ2-7. The CDR3 runs 14 residues. Germline CDR1 reads LNHDA; CDR2 reads SQIVND (reference sequence). The CDR3 spells CASTSTWQGSEQYF. In nucleotides, the CDR3 is TGTGCCAGTACCTCAACGTGGCAGGGCAGCGAGCAGTACTTC.

This clone has a single count. This sample includes further DNA sequences coding for the same CDR3. The V gene is TRBV6-5, the J gene TRBJ2-7; TRBD1 agrees at 11 bases. The germline V gene encodes CDR1 MNHEY and CDR2 SVGAGI. J gave up 4 bases and V 4 bases, and 3 bases lay outside the gene matches. The CDR3 is made up of 14 amino acids. The CDR3 bases are TGTGCCAGCAGTTCCGGACAGGGGGCTTACGAGCAGTACTTC. Its translation is CASSSGQGAYEQYF.

The CDR3 region has the DNA TGTGCCAGCAGCTTGGCGGACAGGGTGGTCTACAATGAGCAGTTCTTC. It encodes CASSLADRVVYNEQFF. The genes are TRBV5-4 and TRBJ2-1, with 8 bases aligning to TRBD1. In germline, CDR1 is SGHNT, CDR2 YYREEE (reference sequence). V lost 0 bases to trimming and J lost 3 bases; unmatched junction nucleotides: 5. The CDR3 is 16 amino acids.

This chain uses TRBV19 with TRBJ1-5, with 8 bases lining up with TRBD1. Germline lookup yields CDR1 LNHDA and CDR2 SQIVND (reference sequence). V was clipped by 6 bases and J by 2 bases; unmatched bases: 3. The CDR3 extends over 14 amino acids. The CDR3 spells CASREDRGNQPQHF. CDR3 in DNA: TGTGCCAGTAGGGAGGACAGGGGCAATCAGCCCCAGCATTTT.

The chain couples TRBV4-1 to TRBJ2-3; D gene ambiguous. The CDR3 loop spans 14 amino acids. The germline gives CDR1 MGHRA, CDR2 YSYEKL. V dropped 0 bases and J dropped 5 bases, with 9 bases sitting between them. As DNA, the CDR3 is TGCGCCAGCAGCCAAGAGGCCCGCGGAGATACGCAGTATTTT. Translated: CASSQEARGDTQYF.

The J gene is TRBJ2-7, the V gene TRBV27; 11 bases agree with TRBD1. V lost 5 bases and J lost 4; bases outside the gene matches: 4. Germline assignment: CDR1 MNHEY and CDR2 SMNVEV (reference sequence). The CDR3 contains 14 residues. Here the CDR3 DNA reads TGTGCCAGCAGTATTGGACAGGGGGCGTACGAGCAGTACTTC. The encoded protein is CASSIGQGAYEQYF.

The V and J genes are TRBV5-4 and TRBJ1-2, with D perhaps TRBD1 (5 bases). The ends were cut back, 5 bases at V and 4 bases at J, with 12 bases in the middle. This CDR3 region has 13 residues. Germline V gives CDR1 SGHNT, CDR2 YYREEE (reference sequence). The CDR3 loop is CASRLGQTYGYTF. CDR3 DNA sequence: TGTGCCAGCAGACTGGGGCAGACCTATGGCTACACCTTC.

The chain is built from TRBV18 and TRBJ2-7; D call uncertain. This CDR3 has 14 residues. Deletions cut 3 bases from V and 2 bases from J, with 11 bases between. In germline, CDR1 is KGHSH, CDR2 LQKENI. The CDR3 nucleotides are TGTGCCAGCTCACCGCTGGCCTCGACCTACGAGCAGTACTTC. Encoded protein: CASSPLASTYEQYF.

The chain's CDR3 is CASSQGGAMNTEAFF. The CDR3 nucleotides read TGTGCCAGCAGCCAAGGCGGAGCCATGAACACTGAAGCTTTCTTT. This chain links TRBV14 with TRBJ1-1; no firm D call. CDR3 length: 15 amino acids. Germline assignment: CDR1 SGHDN and CDR2 FVKESK. V was clipped by 1 base and J by 0 bases, with 9 bases between them.

Note on this clone: Compared with germline, one end of the junction differs, possibly owing to a read error. Within the sample, other DNA sequences also encode this same CDR3. The chain uses TRBV7-9 and TRBJ1-3; 7 bases line up with TRBD1. CDR1 and CDR2 from the germline V gene are SEHNR and FQNEAQ (reference sequence). The CDR3 has 15 amino acids. CDR3 DNA sequence: TGTGCCAGCCTTTGGACAGGCTCCTCTGGAAACACCATATACTTT. It translates to CASLWTGSSGNTIYF.

This clone occurred a few times. CDR3 in amino acids: CAMRALHGYTF. In DNA, the CDR3 is TGTGCCATGAGGGCCCTACATGGCTACACCTTC. J is TRBJ1-2 and V is TRBV10-3, with D uncertain. The CDR3 has 11 residues. V was clipped by 9 bases and J by 6 bases, with 11 bases between them. Germline V gene sequence: CDR1 ENHRY, CDR2 SYGVKD.

This chain links TRBV11-2 with TRBJ1-4; 8 nucleotides align to TRBD1. CDR1 and CDR2 (germline): SGHAT, FQNNGV. This CDR3 has 17 amino acids. V shed 1 base, J shed 0 bases, and the junction held 4 bases outside the gene matches. CDR3 DNA sequence: TGTGCCAGCAGCTTAGGCGGACAGGGATCAACTAATGAAAAACTGTTTTTT. This encodes CASSLGGQGSTNEKLFF.

J is TRBJ2-7 and V is TRBV6-6, with 7 bases matching TRBD1. CDR3 size: 15 residues. In germline, CDR1 is MNHNY, CDR2 SVGAGI (reference sequence). The V gene end was trimmed by 4 bases and the J gene end by 3 bases; junction bases not matched to a gene: 9. CDR3 loop: CASSLTGTVDYEQYF. The CDR3 DNA reads TGTGCCAGCAGTTTAACCGGGACAGTAGACTACGAGCAGTACTTC.

J is TRBJ2-1 and V is TRBV27; 12 nucleotides agree with TRBD2. The V and J ends lost 7 bases and 5 bases, in that order; junction bases with no gene match: 6. Germline loops: CDR1 MNHEY, CDR2 SMNVEV (reference sequence). The CDR3 spans 15 residues. Here the CDR3 reads CASNLAGGPHNEQFF. CDR3 bases: TGTGCCAGCAACCTAGCGGGAGGGCCCCACAATGAGCAGTTCTTC.

V is TRBV5-8 and J is TRBJ1-2; D not resolved. This CDR3 has 16 residues. The V end lost 2 bases, the J end lost 0 bases, and 14 bases lay between the germline ends. CDR1 is SGHTS and CDR2 is YDEGEE in the germline V gene. The CDR3: CASSFPAGQTNYGYTF. The CDR3 coding sequence is TGTGCCAGCAGCTTTCCCGCAGGCCAAACTAACTATGGCTACACCTTC.

The chain joins TRBV5-1 to TRBJ2-7; 14 bases match TRBD2. This CDR3 region has 18 residues. In germline, CDR1 is SGHRS, CDR2 YFSETQ. Trimming removed 2 bases from V and 0 bases from J; junction bases left unmatched: 7. The CDR3 reads CASSFGLAGGRFSYEQYF. CDR3 bases: TGCGCCAGCAGCTTTGGACTAGCGGGGGGCCGTTTCTCCTACGAGCAGTACTTC.

The gene calls are TRBV6-5 and TRBJ2-3; 8 nucleotides agree with TRBD1. CDR3 length equals 14 residues. CDR1 is MNHEY and CDR2 is SVGAGI in the germline V gene. The trim removed 6 bases at V and 8 bases at J, leaving 10 bases unmatched. The CDR3 sequence is CASSSGQGWATQYF. CDR3 in DNA: TGTGCCAGCAGCAGCGGACAGGGTTGGGCTACGCAGTATTTT.

The CDR3: CASSPWTSGRADEQFF. CDR3 DNA sequence: TGTGCCAGCAGTCCGTGGACTAGCGGGAGGGCCGATGAGCAGTTCTTC. V gene TRBV27 combines with J gene TRBJ2-1; 15 bases align to TRBD2. The length of the CDR3 is 16 residues. Germline V CDR1 and CDR2: MNHEY, SMNVEV (reference sequence). The junction had 7 bases not matched to a gene; V was cut back by 5 bases and J by 8 bases.

The gene calls are TRBV2 and TRBJ2-1; possible D gene TRBD2, 6 bases. Between the trimmed V and J ends, which lost 6 bases and 9 bases, there was a span of 12 bases. Germline lookup yields CDR1 SNHLY and CDR2 FYNNEI. CDR3 length: 12 residues. The CDR3 sequence: CASSLTSSEQFF. The CDR3 bases are TGTGCCAGCAGCCTTACTAGCTCTGAGCAGTTCTTC.

The chain uses TRBV5-1 and TRBJ2-5; D may be TRBD1 (6 bases). The CDR3 has 15 residues. Trimming pared 0 bases from V and 2 bases from J, leaving 11 bases between. Germline V lookup: CDR1 SGHRS, CDR2 YFSETQ. The CDR3 loop reads CASSLVGGLQETQYF. CDR3 coding DNA: TGCGCCAGCAGCTTGGTTGGGGGCTTACAAGAGACCCAGTACTTC.

This clone showed up just once. The rearrangement joins TRBV7-2 to TRBJ2-7; possibly TRBD2 for D (6 bases). The CDR3 is made up of 16 amino acids. V was clipped by 1 base and J by 2 bases, with 15 bases between them. Germline V lookup: CDR1 SGHTA, CDR2 FQGNSA. CDR3 in amino acids: CASSLETGTWAYEQYF. In nucleotides, the CDR3 is TGTGCCAGCAGCTTAGAAACCGGGACTTGGGCCTACGAGCAGTACTTC. The variable domain in full, with the rest retrieved from reference TRBV7-2 and TRBJ2-7, is GAGVSQSPSNKVTEKGKDVELRCDPISGHTALYWYRQSLGQGLEFLIYFQGNSAPDKSGLPSDRFSAERTGGSVSTLTIQRTQQEDSAVYLCASSLETGTWAYEQYFGPGTRLTVT.

The chain couples TRBV28 to TRBJ1-5, with 7 bases that match TRBD1. Germline CDR1 reads MDHEN; CDR2 reads SYDVKM. With 8 bases clipped from V and 3 bases from J, the junction kept 7 bases outside the gene matches. This CDR3 is built from 14 residues. DNA for the CDR3: TGTGCCAGCGAGACACAGGGGAACAATCAGCCCCAGCATTTT. Its protein product is CASETQGNNQPQHF. Based on the CDR3 plus reference TRBV28 and TRBJ1-5, the full variable domain is DVKVTQSSRYLVKRTGEKVFLECVQDMDHENMFWYRQDPGLGLRLIYFSYDVKMKEKGDIPEGYSVSREKKERFSLILESASTNQTSMYLCASETQGNNQPQHFGDGTRLSIL.

The chain is built from TRBV5-1 and TRBJ2-7; D gene ambiguous. The germline V gene encodes CDR1 SGHRS and CDR2 YFSETQ. The CDR3 extends over 11 amino acids. V lost 4 bases, J lost 4 bases, and 6 bases lay in between. This CDR3 is CASSEEYEQYF. CDR3 nucleotides: TGCGCCAGCAGCGAAGAGTACGAGCAGTACTTC.

CDR3 DNA: TGTGCCAGCAGCTTAGGCGCAGAGACCCAGTACTTC. This gives the protein CASSLGAETQYF. The chain carries TRBV7-6 and TRBJ2-5; D not certain. Trimming removed 1 base from V and 4 bases from J, with 4 bases in between. Germline-derived CDR1 and CDR2 are SGHVS and FNYEAQ. This CDR3 is built from 12 residues.

This chain joins TRBV9 and TRBJ2-7; D perhaps matches TRBD2 (6 bases). V gave up 4 bases and J gave up 8 bases, with 16 bases separating them. Germline-derived CDR1 and CDR2 are SGDLS and YYNGEE. The CDR3 totals 13 residues. The CDR3 DNA reads TGTGCCAGCAGCCCGCGGGACGGTGGTAAGCAGTACTTC. It specifies CASSPRDGGKQYF.

The chain carries TRBV4-1 and TRBJ1-2; no clear D. From germline, CDR1 is MGHRA and CDR2 YSYEKL. The CDR3 consists of 19 residues. The ends were cut back, 0 bases at V and 3 bases at J, with 23 bases in the middle. In DNA, the CDR3 is TGCGCCAGCAGCCAAGAATCTTCGGGGAGAAGAAAGTGGGACTATGGCTACACCTTC. Translated, it gives CASSQESSGRRKWDYGYTF.